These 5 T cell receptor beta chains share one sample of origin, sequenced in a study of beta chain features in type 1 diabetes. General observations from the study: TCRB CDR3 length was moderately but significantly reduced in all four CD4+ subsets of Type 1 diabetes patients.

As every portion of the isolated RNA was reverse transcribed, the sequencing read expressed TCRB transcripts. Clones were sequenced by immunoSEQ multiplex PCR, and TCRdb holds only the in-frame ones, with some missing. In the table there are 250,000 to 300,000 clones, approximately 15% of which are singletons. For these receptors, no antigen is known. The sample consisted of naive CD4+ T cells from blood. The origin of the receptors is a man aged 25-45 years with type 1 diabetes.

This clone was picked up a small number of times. CDR3 loop: CASSPRYPGTTGELFF. CDR3 DNA sequence: TGTGCCAGCTCACCACGTTACCCGGGAACCACCGGGGAGCTGTTTTTT. J is TRBJ2-2 and V is TRBV18; TRBD2 is a possible D gene (5 bases). Per germline, CDR1 KGHSH and CDR2 LQKENI. Trimming cost V 1 base and J 4 bases, with 13 bases left between them. The CDR3 length is 16 residues.

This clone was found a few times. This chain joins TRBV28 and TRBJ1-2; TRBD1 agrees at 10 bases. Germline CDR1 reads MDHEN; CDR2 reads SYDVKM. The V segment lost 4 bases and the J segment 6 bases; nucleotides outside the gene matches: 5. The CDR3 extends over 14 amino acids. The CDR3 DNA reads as TGTGCCAGCAGTTCCAGACAGGGGGCCAATGGCTACACCTTC. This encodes CASSSRQGANGYTF.

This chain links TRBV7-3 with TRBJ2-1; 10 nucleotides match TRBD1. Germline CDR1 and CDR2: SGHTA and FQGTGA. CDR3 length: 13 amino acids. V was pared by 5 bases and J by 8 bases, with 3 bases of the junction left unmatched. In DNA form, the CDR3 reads TGTGCCAGCAGCGAAGGGACAGGGGATGAGCAGTTCTTC. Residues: CASSEGTGDEQFF.

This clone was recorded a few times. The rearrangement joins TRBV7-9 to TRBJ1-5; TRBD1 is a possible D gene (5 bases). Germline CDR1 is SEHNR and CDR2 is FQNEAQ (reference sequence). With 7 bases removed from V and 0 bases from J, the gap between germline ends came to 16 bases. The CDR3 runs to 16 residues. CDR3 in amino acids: CASTKGQGNSNQPQHF. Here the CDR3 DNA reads TGTGCCAGCACCAAAGGCCAGGGTAATAGCAATCAGCCCCAGCATTTT.

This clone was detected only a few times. CDR3 region: CASSGGGQGQNYEQYF. DNA for the CDR3: TGTGCCAGCAGTGGGGGGGGACAGGGTCAAAACTACGAGCAGTACTTC. This sequence joins TRBV2 and TRBJ2-7, with TRBD1 identical over 9 bases. The length of the CDR3 is 16 residues. The germline V gene has CDR1 SNHLY and CDR2 FYNNEI. V shed 4 bases, J shed 3 bases, and the junction held 10 bases outside the gene matches.